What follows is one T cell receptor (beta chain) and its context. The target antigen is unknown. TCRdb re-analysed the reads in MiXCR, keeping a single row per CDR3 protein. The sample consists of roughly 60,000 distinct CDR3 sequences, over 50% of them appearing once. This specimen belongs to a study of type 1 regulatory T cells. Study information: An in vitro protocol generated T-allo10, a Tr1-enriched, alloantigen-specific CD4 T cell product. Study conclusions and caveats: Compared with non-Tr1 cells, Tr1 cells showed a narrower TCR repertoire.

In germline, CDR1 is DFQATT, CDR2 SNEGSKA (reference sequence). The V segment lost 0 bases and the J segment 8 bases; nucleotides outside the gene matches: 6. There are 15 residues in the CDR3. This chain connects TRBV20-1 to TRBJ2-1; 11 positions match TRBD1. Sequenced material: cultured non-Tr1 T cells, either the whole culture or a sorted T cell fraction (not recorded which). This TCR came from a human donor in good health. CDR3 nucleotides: TGCAGTGCTAGAGAAGGGACAGGGGGTTTCTATGAGCAGTTCTTC. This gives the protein CSAREGTGGFYEQFF.